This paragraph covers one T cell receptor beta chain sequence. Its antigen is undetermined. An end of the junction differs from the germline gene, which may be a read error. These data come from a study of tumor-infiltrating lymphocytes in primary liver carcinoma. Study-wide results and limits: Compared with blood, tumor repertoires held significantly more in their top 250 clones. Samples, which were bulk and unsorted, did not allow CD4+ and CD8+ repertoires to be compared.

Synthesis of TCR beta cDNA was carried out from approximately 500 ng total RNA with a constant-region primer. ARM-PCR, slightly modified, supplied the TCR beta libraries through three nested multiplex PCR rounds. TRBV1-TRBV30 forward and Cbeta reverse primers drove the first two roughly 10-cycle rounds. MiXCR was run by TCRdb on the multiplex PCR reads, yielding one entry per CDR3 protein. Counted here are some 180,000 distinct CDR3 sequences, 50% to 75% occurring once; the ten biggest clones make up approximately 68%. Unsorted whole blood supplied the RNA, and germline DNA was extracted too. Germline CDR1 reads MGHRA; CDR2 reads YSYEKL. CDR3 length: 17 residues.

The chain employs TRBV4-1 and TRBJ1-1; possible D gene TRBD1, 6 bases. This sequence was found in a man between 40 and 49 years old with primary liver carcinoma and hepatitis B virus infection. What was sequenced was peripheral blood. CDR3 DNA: TGCGCCAGCAGCCACATCCCGGGACAACGCAAAAACACTGAAGCTTTATTT. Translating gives CASSHIPGQRKNTEALF.